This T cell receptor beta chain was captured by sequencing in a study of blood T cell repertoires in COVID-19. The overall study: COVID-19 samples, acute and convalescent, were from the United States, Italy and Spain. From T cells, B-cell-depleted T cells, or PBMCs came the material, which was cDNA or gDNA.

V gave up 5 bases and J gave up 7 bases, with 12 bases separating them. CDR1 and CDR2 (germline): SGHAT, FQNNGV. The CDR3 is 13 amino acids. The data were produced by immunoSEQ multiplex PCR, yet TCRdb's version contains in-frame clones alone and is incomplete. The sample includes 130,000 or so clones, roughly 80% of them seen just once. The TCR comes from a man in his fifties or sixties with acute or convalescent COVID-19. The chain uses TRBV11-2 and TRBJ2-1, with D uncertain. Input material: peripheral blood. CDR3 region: CASSLSLLNEQFF. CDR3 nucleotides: TGTGCCAGCAGCCTCTCCCTATTGAATGAGCAGTTCTTC.